This passage covers 32 T cell receptor beta chains from one sample sequenced in a study of T cell responses to AZD1222 COVID-19 vaccine. Sequenced by immunoSEQ multiplex PCR; TCRdb stores in-frame clones only, minus some. Here the sample spans over 150,000 clones, about nine tenths being singletons. Specimen: peripheral blood, collected on day 0 of AZD1222 vaccination. These receptors were taken from an adult in good health.

The rearrangement joins TRBV7-3 to TRBJ2-7, with a weak D call TRBD2 (6 bases). The CDR3 runs to 16 residues. Between the trimmed V and J ends, which lost 2 bases and 2 bases, there was a span of 16 bases. CDR1 is SGHTA and CDR2 is FQGTGA in the germline V gene. The CDR3 sequence is CASSLVASANTYEQYF. CDR3 nucleotides: TGTGCCAGCAGCTTAGTTGCTAGCGCGAATACCTACGAGCAGTACTTC. The entire variable domain, with the rest obtained from reference TRBV7-3 and TRBJ2-7, is as follows: GAGVSQTPSNKVTEKGKYVELRCDPISGHTALYWYRQSLGQGPEFLIYFQGTGAADDSGLPNDRFFAVRPEGSVSTLKIQRTERGDSAVYLCASSLVASANTYEQYFGPGTRLTVT.

The chain recombines TRBV10-2 with TRBJ2-7; D may correspond to TRBD1 or TRBD2 (5 bases each). The CDR3 is 12 amino acids. Germline V CDR1 and CDR2: WSHSY, SAAADI. The V end was cut by 8 bases, the J end by 2 bases, with 10 bases between. This CDR3 reads CASSSGPYEQYF. The CDR3 DNA sequence: TGCGCCAGCTCCTCGGGACCCTACGAGCAGTACTTC.

V and J are TRBV6-6 and TRBJ1-5; D might be TRBD1 (6 bases). Germline V CDR1 and CDR2: MNHNY, SVGAGI (reference sequence). CDR3 size: 16 residues. V was trimmed by 2 bases and J by 0 bases, leaving 11 bases between them. CDR3 DNA sequence: TGTGCCAGCAGTTACGGACAGCTTTATAGCAATCAGCCCCAGCATTTT. Translated, it gives CASSYGQLYSNQPQHF.

In nucleotides, the CDR3 is TGTGCCAGCAGCAACTTTGGGATTCGCACTGAAGCTTTCTTT. Translation gives CASSNFGIRTEAFF. This rearrangement joins TRBV7-2 to TRBJ1-1; D is unresolved. In germline, CDR1 is SGHTA, CDR2 FQGNSA. Between the trimmed V and J ends, which lost 5 bases and 4 bases, there was a span of 14 bases. This CDR3 has 14 amino acids.

This chain links TRBV10-3 with TRBJ2-7; D is unclear. The germline V and J ends were trimmed by 0 bases and 1 base, with 7 bases remaining between them. Germline V CDR1 and CDR2: ENHRY, SYGVKD. The CDR3 sequence is 14 residues long. This chain's CDR3 is CAISESKSSYEQYF. The DNA for the CDR3 is TGTGCCATCAGTGAGTCGAAGTCATCCTACGAGCAGTACTTC.

V usage is TRBV7-3 and J usage is TRBJ2-1; D is unclear. This CDR3 is 14 amino acids long. Trimming shortened V by 5 bases and J by 2 bases, and 10 bases separated the two germline ends. Germline V gene data show CDR1 as SGHTA and CDR2 as FQGTGA. As DNA, the CDR3 is TGTGCCAGCAGCCGTGGGAATACCTACAATGAGCAGTTCTTC. This sequence encodes CASSRGNTYNEQFF.

The V call is TRBV15, the J call TRBJ1-2, with 12 bases aligning to TRBD1. The length of the CDR3 is 13 residues. In germline, CDR1 is LNHNV, CDR2 YYDKDF (reference sequence). Losses at the gene ends were 5 bases for V and 8 bases for J; bases not matched to a gene: 3. The CDR3 is CATSWGQGAGYTF. The CDR3 DNA sequence: TGTGCCACCAGCTGGGGACAGGGGGCGGGCTACACCTTC.

The V gene is TRBV6-6, the J gene TRBJ1-1, with 7 bases aligning to TRBD1. After removal of 7 bases from V and 1 base from J, the junction contained 3 bases not matched to a gene. Germline CDR1 reads MNHNY; CDR2 reads SVGAGI (reference sequence). CDR3 length equals 13 residues. The CDR3 protein is CASTDRENTEAFF. DNA of the CDR3: TGTGCCAGCACCGACAGGGAGAACACTGAAGCTTTCTTT.

V gene TRBV9 combines with J gene TRBJ2-1; the match to TRBD2 covers 13 bases. The J segment lost 10 bases and the V segment lost 2 bases, leaving 9 bases of the junction unmatched. Germline loops: CDR1 SGDLS, CDR2 YYNGEE. This CDR3 region has 16 residues. The CDR3 coding sequence is TGTGCCAGCAGCGTCTCCGGGACTAGCGGGATTGGAGAGCAGTTCTTC. This translates into CASSVSGTSGIGEQFF.

V and J are TRBV19 and TRBJ2-3; 9 bases map to TRBD2. J was trimmed by 3 bases and V by 8 bases; bases with no gene match: 12. Germline V gene lookup returns CDR1 LNHDA and CDR2 SQIVND (reference sequence). The CDR3 covers 16 residues. The CDR3 region is CASRGDGLARTDTQYF. The CDR3 DNA follows: TGTGCCAGTCGGGGGGACGGACTAGCGAGAACAGATACGCAGTATTTT.

About this clone: This sample also contains other DNA sequences that code for the same CDR3. The V gene is TRBV18, the J gene TRBJ2-7, with 10 bases aligning to TRBD1. The J segment lost 2 bases and the V segment lost 3 bases, leaving 1 base of the junction unmatched. Looked up from germline, CDR1 is KGHSH and CDR2 is LQKENI. This CDR3 region has 14 residues. CDR3 protein: CASSPGTGAYEQYF. DNA of the CDR3: TGTGCCAGCTCACCCGGGACAGGGGCCTACGAGCAGTACTTC.

This clone has a single count. The V call is TRBV3-1 (or the pseudogene TRBV3-2), the J call TRBJ1-1; D might be TRBD1 (5 bases). Between the trimmed V and J ends, which lost 2 bases and 3 bases, there was a span of 10 bases. CDR3 size: 14 residues. Germline assignment: CDR1 LGHDT and CDR2 YNNKEL (reference sequence). CDR3 sequence: CASSQWRGDTEAFF. The CDR3 DNA is TGTGCCAGCAGCCAATGGCGGGGGGACACTGAAGCTTTCTTT.

In its sample, this clone was seen once. This chain's CDR3 is CASSASSGSCLRSDTDTQYF. The CDR3 coding sequence is TGCGCCAGCAGTGCGTCCTCCGGAAGCTGTCTACGCAGCGACACAGATACGCAGTATTTT. This sequence joins TRBV10-1 and TRBJ2-3; D gene unclear. CDR3 length: 20 residues. Looked up from germline, CDR1 is WNHNN and CDR2 is SYGVQD (reference sequence). With 4 bases removed from V and 2 bases from J, the gap between germline ends came to 28 bases.

The chain couples TRBV27 to TRBJ1-1, with a possible D match to TRBD1 (6 bases). CDR1 is MNHEY, CDR2 SMNVEV, per germline (reference sequence). The length of the CDR3 is 15 residues. V lost 9 bases, J lost 0 bases, and 17 bases lay in between. The chain's CDR3 is CASLGGGQLNTEAFF. The CDR3 DNA is TGTGCCAGTCTTGGGGGAGGACAGCTGAACACTGAAGCTTTCTTT.

The chain links TRBV6-1 to TRBJ2-7; D remains ambiguous. Trimming pared 3 bases from V and 4 bases from J, leaving 7 bases between. Germline V gene lookup returns CDR1 MNHNS and CDR2 SASEGT. There are 12 residues in the CDR3. CDR3 region: CASSDHTYEQYF. The DNA of the CDR3 is TGTGCCAGCAGTGACCACACGTACGAGCAGTACTTC.

The chain recombines TRBV10-1 with TRBJ2-3; 7 nucleotides line up with TRBD2. This CDR3 has 16 residues. With V trimmed by 4 bases and J by 2 bases, 9 bases remained unmatched. CDR1 and CDR2 from the germline V gene are WNHNN and SYGVQD (reference sequence). CDR3 nucleotides: TGCGCCAGCAGTGTGGGCAGCGGGATGGACACAGATACGCAGTATTTT. This encodes CASSVGSGMDTDTQYF.

The genes are TRBV19 and TRBJ2-5; 9 nucleotides line up with TRBD1. Germline trimming cut 3 bases from V and 4 bases from J; bases unmatched to any gene: 6. Germline CDR1 reads LNHDA; CDR2 reads SQIVND (reference sequence). The CDR3 contains 15 residues. CDR3 nucleotide sequence: TGTGCCAGTAGTATTTCACAGGGGGCAGGAGAGACCCAGTACTTC. This gives the protein CASSISQGAGETQYF. Based on the CDR3 plus reference TRBV19 and TRBJ2-5, the full variable domain is DGGITQSPKYLFRKEGQNVTLSCEQNLNHDAMYWYRQDPGQGLRLIYYSQIVNDFQKGDIAEGYSVSREKKESFPLTVTSAQKNPTAFYLCASSISQGAGETQYFGPGTRLLVL.

This chain connects TRBV19 to TRBJ1-5, with 8 positions matching TRBD1. J was trimmed by 7 bases and V by 10 bases; bases with no gene match: 18. Germline lookup yields CDR1 LNHDA and CDR2 SQIVND (reference sequence). This CDR3 comprises 16 residues. CDR3 amino acids: CATMPGAGGRGQPQHF. The CDR3 nucleotides read TGTGCCACCATGCCCGGGGCAGGGGGCAGGGGGCAGCCCCAGCATTTT. Full variable domain (rest looked up from reference TRBV19 and TRBJ1-5): DGGITQSPKYLFRKEGQNVTLSCEQNLNHDAMYWYRQDPGQGLRLIYYSQIVNDFQKGDIAEGYSVSREKKESFPLTVTSAQKNPTAFYLCATMPGAGGRGQPQHFGDGTRLSIL.

The V and J genes are TRBV18 and TRBJ2-7, with a possible D match to TRBD2 (5 bases). The CDR3 runs 16 residues. In germline, CDR1 is KGHSH, CDR2 LQKENI. The V gene lost 4 bases and the J gene lost 5 bases, with 21 bases spanning the gap. CDR3 in amino acids: CASSRQSDLPLDEQYF. CDR3 sequence (DNA): TGTGCCAGCTCACGGCAGTCGGACTTACCATTGGACGAGCAGTACTTC.

This chain uses TRBV30 with TRBJ2-6, with no clear D. Germline CDR1 reads GTSNPN; CDR2 reads SVGIG (reference sequence). V was clipped by 2 bases and J by 0 bases, with 8 bases between them. The CDR3 is 15 amino acids. In DNA, the CDR3 is TGTGCCTGGAGTCCACACGTCTCTGGGGCCAACGTCCTGACTTTC. Amino acid sequence: CAWSPHVSGANVLTF. The variable domain in full, with the rest retrieved from reference TRBV30 and TRBJ2-6, is SQTIHQWPATLVQPVGSPLSLECTVEGTSNPNLYWYRQAAGRGLQLLFYSVGIGQISSEVPQNLSASRPQDRQFILSSKKLLLSDSGFYLCAWSPHVSGANVLTFGAGSRLTVL.

This chain uses TRBV7-3 with TRBJ2-3, with D perhaps TRBD2 (5 bases). This CDR3 is built from 14 residues. Germline V gene lookup returns CDR1 SGHTA and CDR2 FQGTGA. V was shortened by 7 bases and J by 1 base, with 12 bases between the two germline ends. The CDR3 spells CASTTRAGTDTQYF. The CDR3 coding sequence is TGTGCCAGCACCACTAGGGCGGGCACAGATACGCAGTATTTT.

This sequence joins TRBV5-1 and TRBJ2-1, with TRBD2 identical over 10 bases. This CDR3 comprises 16 residues. Looked up from germline, CDR1 is SGHRS and CDR2 is YFSETQ. J was trimmed by 5 bases and V by 0 bases; bases with no gene match: 5. CDR3 in amino acids: CASSLVAGLADNEQFF. In DNA form, the CDR3 reads TGCGCCAGCAGCTTGGTCGCAGGACTAGCGGACAATGAGCAGTTCTTC.

This chain links TRBV12-3 or TRBV12-4 with TRBJ2-1; perhaps TRBD2 as D (6 bases). The V gene lost 6 bases and the J gene lost 12 bases, with 15 bases spanning the gap. The CDR3 is 12 amino acids. For the CDR3, the DNA is TGTGCCAGCAGCCTTAGCGGAGATGGGCAGTTCTTC. Translation: CASSLSGDGQFF.

The V call is TRBV5-5, the J call TRBJ1-1; possibly TRBD1 for D (5 bases). This CDR3 region has 15 residues. The germline V gene has CDR1 SGHKS and CDR2 YYEKEE (reference sequence). Trimming left V 1 base short and J 1 base short, with 11 bases between. The CDR3 nucleotides are TGTGCCAGCAGCTTGATTCCGCAGGGGAACACTGAAGCTTTCTTT. The encoded protein is CASSLIPQGNTEAFF. Full variable domain (rest looked up from reference TRBV5-5 and TRBJ1-1): DAGVTQSPTHLIKTRGQQVTLRCSPISGHKSVSWYQQVLGQGPQFIFQYYEKEERGRGNFPDRFSARQFPNYSSELNVNALLLGDSALYLCASSLIPQGNTEAFFGQGTRLTVV.

This clone was seen once. This chain connects TRBV7-8 to TRBJ1-2, with no clear D. The CDR3 loop spans 15 amino acids. Per the germline V gene, CDR1 is SGHVS and CDR2 is FQNEAQ. V lost 2 bases to trimming and J lost 0 bases, with 10 bases between them. The CDR3 reads CASSLLLETNYGYTF. In DNA form, the CDR3 reads TGTGCCAGCAGCTTACTTTTAGAAACTAACTATGGCTACACCTTC.

V is TRBV27 and J is TRBJ2-1; TRBD2 aligns across 9 bases. The V gene's germline CDR1 is MNHEY and CDR2 SMNVEV (reference sequence). CDR3 length: 15 amino acids. J gave up 3 bases and V 2 bases, and 2 bases lay outside the gene matches. The CDR3 reads CASSLELAGYNEQFF. The CDR3 region has the DNA TGTGCCAGCAGTTTAGAACTAGCGGGCTACAATGAGCAGTTCTTC.

The V and J genes are TRBV4-1 and TRBJ2-7; weak D call: TRBD1 (6 bases). The germline V and J ends were trimmed by 4 bases and 2 bases, with 12 bases remaining between them. The CDR3 sequence is 14 residues long. Germline CDR1 MGHRA, CDR2 YSYEKL. The CDR3 DNA is TGCGCCAGCAGCCCCCGAACAGGGCCCTACGAGCAGTACTTC. Amino acids: CASSPRTGPYEQYF.

Only a few counts were recorded for this clone. The gene calls are TRBV6-5 and TRBJ2-7; the D gene is possibly TRBD2 (6 bases). The CDR3 sequence is 15 residues long. V lost 6 bases and J lost 1, with 16 bases in between. Germline CDR1 and CDR2: MNHEY and SVGAGI. CDR3 amino acids: CASSLSGRDSYEQYF. The CDR3 nucleotides are TGTGCCAGCAGCCTTTCCGGGCGGGATTCCTACGAGCAGTACTTC.

The chain employs TRBV9 and TRBJ1-3; D is uncertain. This CDR3 has 17 amino acids. V was cut by 3 bases and J by 0 bases, with 16 bases left in between. The germline CDR1 and CDR2 sequences are SGDLS and YYNGEE. The CDR3 region is CASSDKGGRISGNTIYF. The DNA of the CDR3 is TGTGCCAGCAGCGATAAAGGCGGCCGAATCTCTGGAAACACCATATATTTT.

The gene calls are TRBV2 and TRBJ1-2, with 8 bases that match TRBD1. CDR1 SNHLY and CDR2 FYNNEI come from the germline V gene. The junction had 4 bases not matched to a gene; V was cut back by 0 bases and J by 4 bases. This CDR3 comprises 15 residues. The CDR3 sequence is CASSEAGQDPYGYTF. The CDR3 DNA sequence: TGTGCCAGCAGTGAAGCGGGACAGGATCCCTATGGCTACACCTTC.

With regard to this clone: Different DNA sequences within this sample yield the same CDR3. This chain joins TRBV28 and TRBJ1-3; D is unresolved. Per germline, CDR1 MDHEN and CDR2 SYDVKM. Trimming removed 4 bases at V and 2 bases at J, with 12 bases between. The CDR3 covers 15 residues. The CDR3 sequence: CASSSLAGAGNTIYF. CDR3 nucleotide sequence: TGTGCCAGCAGTTCTCTCGCAGGCGCTGGAAACACCATATATTTT.

The gene calls are TRBV4-1 and TRBJ2-3; no reliable D call. CDR1 is MGHRA, CDR2 YSYEKL, per germline. The CDR3 length is 14 residues. Trimming took off 1 base at V and 4 bases at J, with 9 bases between the two ends. CDR3 bases: TGCGCCAGCAGCCAAGGCCCGGTCCCAGATACGCAGTATTTT. Residues: CASSQGPVPDTQYF.